In its sample, the clone carrying this T cell receptor (beta chain) was seen a few times. Its antigen is still unknown. The sample is drawn from a study of T cell repertoires in cytomegalovirus infection. Study context: Indications came from public TCR beta signatures; they pointed to CMV infection and to a matching HLA type.

The CDR3 covers 14 residues. V was shortened by 3 bases and J by 1 base, with 10 bases between the two germline ends. Looked up from germline, CDR1 is KGHSH and CDR2 is LQKENI. Via MiXCR, TCRdb re-called the reads, giving one row per CDR3 protein. The data show hundreds of thousands of distinct CDR3 sequences, 35% seen once. General study findings and limits: Cumulative frequency (of public TCR beta family members) identified carriers of CMV plus the relevant HLA. Within the response measured ex vivo, HLA-C-restricted CMV-specific TCR beta clonotypes were dominant.

What was sequenced was PBMCs. The chain has TRBV18 and TRBJ2-7; tentative D call: TRBD2 (6 bases). The receptor was isolated from a human donor in good health (CMV status not recorded). Some clones in this sample may be carry-over from other donors' samples. DNA of the CDR3: TGTGCCAGCTCACCCGGGGCGGGATCCTACGAGCAGTACTTC. This encodes CASSPGAGSYEQYF.